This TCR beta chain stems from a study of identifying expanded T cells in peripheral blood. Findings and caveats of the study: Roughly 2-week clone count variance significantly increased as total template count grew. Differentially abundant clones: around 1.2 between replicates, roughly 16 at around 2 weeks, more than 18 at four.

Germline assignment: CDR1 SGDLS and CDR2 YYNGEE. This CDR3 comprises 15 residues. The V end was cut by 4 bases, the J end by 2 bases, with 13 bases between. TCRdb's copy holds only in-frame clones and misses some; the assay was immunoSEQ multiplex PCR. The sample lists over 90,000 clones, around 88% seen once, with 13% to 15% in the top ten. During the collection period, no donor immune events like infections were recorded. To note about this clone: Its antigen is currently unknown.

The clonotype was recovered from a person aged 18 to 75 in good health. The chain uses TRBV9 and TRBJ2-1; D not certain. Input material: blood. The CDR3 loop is CASSPRPFTYNEQFF. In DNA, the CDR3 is TGTGCCAGCAGCCCCCGACCGTTCACCTACAATGAGCAGTTCTTC.